The clone carrying this T cell receptor (beta chain) has more than one count but fewer than ten. Its matching antigen is unknown. In germline, CDR1 is MNHNS, CDR2 SASEGT. The ends lost 8 bases at V and 1 base at J; junction bases unmatched: 2. CDR3 length: 13 residues. Clones were sequenced by immunoSEQ multiplex PCR, and TCRdb holds only the in-frame ones, with some missing. Among about 50,000 clones, less than 40% were seen once, and the ten largest hold about 3%. These data belong to a study of tumour-infiltrating T cells in Burkitt lymphoma. Findings of the study overall: Several public clonotypes recurred in numerous Burkitt lymphoma patients.

J is TRBJ1-5 and V is TRBV6-1; 7 bases match TRBD1. The sequenced material came from tumor tissue. The sequence was collected from a human donor with Burkitt lymphoma. The CDR3 coding sequence is TGTGCCAGCGGCAGGGGGAGCAATCAGCCCCAGCATTTT. It yields the protein CASGRGSNQPQHF.